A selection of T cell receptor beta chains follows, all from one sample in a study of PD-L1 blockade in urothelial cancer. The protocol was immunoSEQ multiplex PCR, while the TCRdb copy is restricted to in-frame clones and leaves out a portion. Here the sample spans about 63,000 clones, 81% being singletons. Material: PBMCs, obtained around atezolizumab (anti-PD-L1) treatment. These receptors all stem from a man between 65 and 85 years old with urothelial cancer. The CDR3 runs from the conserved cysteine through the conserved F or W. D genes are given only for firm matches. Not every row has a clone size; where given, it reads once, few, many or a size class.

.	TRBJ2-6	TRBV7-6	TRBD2	TGTGCCAGCAGCTTACTAGGGGAGGGGCCTGGGGCCAACGTCCTGACTTTC	CASSLLGEGPGANVLTF
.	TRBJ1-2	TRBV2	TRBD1	TGTGCCAGCAGCGGACAGGCGAACTATGGCTACACCTTC	CASSGQANYGYTF
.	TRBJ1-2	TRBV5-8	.	TGTGCCAGCAGCCCTAGGGACCCAGGGAGGCTCTATGGCTACACCTTC	CASSPRDPGRLYGYTF
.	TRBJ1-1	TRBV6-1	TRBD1	TGTGCCAGCAGGGAACAGGGGGCAAACACTGAAGCTTTCTTT	CASREQGANTEAFF
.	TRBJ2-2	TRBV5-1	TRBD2	TGCGCCAGCAGCTTGTCAGCGGGAGTTGTGGCCGGGGAGCTGTTTTTT	CASSLSAGVVAGELFF
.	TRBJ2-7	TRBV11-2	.	TGTGCCAGCAGCTTAAACTACCCCCAATACGAGCAGTACTTC	CASSLNYPQYEQYF
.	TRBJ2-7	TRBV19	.	TGTGCCAGTCGGGGGAGGACCACCTACGAGCAGTACTTC	CASRGRTTYEQYF
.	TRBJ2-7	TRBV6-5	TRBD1	TGTGCCAGCAGGTCCGGACAGGGGCCATACGAGCAGTACTTC	CASRSGQGPYEQYF
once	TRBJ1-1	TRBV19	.	TGTGCCAGTAGTTCAGTACAGGGGAACACTGAAGCTTTCTTT	CASSSVQGNTEAFF
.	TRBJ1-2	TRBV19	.	TGTGCCAGTATGGCGGACAGCTATGGCTACACCTTC	CASMADSYGYTF
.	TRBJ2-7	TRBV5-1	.	TGCGCCAGCAGCTTGGAACAGGCCTACGAGCAGTACTTC	CASSLEQAYEQYF
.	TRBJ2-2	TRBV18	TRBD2	TGTGCCAGCTCGTATACTAGCGGGAGGCCACGCGCCACCGGGGAGCTGTTTTTT	CASSYTSGRPRATGELFF
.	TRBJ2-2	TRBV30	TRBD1	TGTGCCTGGGGGACAGGGGTTGGCGGGGAGCTGTTTTTT	CAWGTGVGGELFF
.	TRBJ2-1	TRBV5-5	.	TGTGCCAGCAGCCTCACACCGGAGGCGGTCGGGAATGAGCAGTTCTTC	CASSLTPEAVGNEQFF